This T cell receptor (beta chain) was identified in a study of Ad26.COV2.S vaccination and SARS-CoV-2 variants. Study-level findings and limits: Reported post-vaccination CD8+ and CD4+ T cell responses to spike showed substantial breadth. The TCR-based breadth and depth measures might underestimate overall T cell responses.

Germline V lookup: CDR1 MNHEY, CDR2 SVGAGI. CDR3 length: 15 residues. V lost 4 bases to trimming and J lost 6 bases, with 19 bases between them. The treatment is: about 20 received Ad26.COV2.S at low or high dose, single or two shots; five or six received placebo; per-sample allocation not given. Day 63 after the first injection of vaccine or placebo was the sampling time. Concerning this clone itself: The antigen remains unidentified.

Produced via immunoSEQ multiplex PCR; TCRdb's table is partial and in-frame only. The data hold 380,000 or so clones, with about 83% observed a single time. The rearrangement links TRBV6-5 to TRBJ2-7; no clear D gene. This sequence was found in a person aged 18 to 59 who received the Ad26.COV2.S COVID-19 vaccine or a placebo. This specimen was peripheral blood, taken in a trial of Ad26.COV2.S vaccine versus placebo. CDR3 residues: CASSSSSWAKSEQYF. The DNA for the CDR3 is TGTGCCAGCAGTTCCTCATCATGGGCAAAGAGCGAGCAGTACTTC.